This is a list of T cell receptor beta chains from one sample in a study of shared clonotypes between healthy human individuals. Method: immunoSEQ multiplex PCR; TCRdb's copy keeps in-frame clones and lacks some. The sample records around 2,000,000 clones, 93% being singletons. The specimen sequenced was naive CD8+ T cells from PBMCs. These receptor sequences come from a man younger than 30 in good health. Some clones in this sample may be carry-over from other donors' samples. Both conserved end residues are part of each CDR3. A D gene is named only where the DNA matches it firmly. Size values are once, few and many counts, or a class for expanded clones, and some rows have none.

size: once
V: TRBV7-7
D: TRBD2
J: TRBJ2-5
CDR3: CASSRTSGSIETQYF
DNA: TGTGCCAGCAGCCGGACTAGCGGGAGTATAGAGACCCAGTACTTC

size: once
V: TRBV5-1
D: TRBD1
J: TRBJ2-7
CDR3: CASSFPRDRSSYEQYF
DNA: TGCGCCAGCAGCTTCCCTAGGGACAGGAGCTCCTACGAGCAGTACTTC

size: NA
V: TRBV7-9
D: TRBD2
J: TRBJ2-1
CDR3: CASSSSGRDNSSYNEQFF
DNA: TGTGCCAGCAGCTCTAGCGGGAGGGATAATTCCTCCTACAATGAGCAGTTCTTC

size: NA
V: TRBV7-9
D: NA
J: TRBJ2-5
CDR3: CASSPPYF
DNA: TGTGCCAGCAGCCCGCCCTACTTC

size: NA
V: TRBV7-6
D: TRBD2
J: TRBJ2-3
CDR3: CASSFLAGATDTQYF
DNA: TGTGCCAGCAGCTTTTTAGCGGGAGCCACAGATACGCAGTATTTT

size: NA
V: TRBV7-9
D: TRBD1
J: TRBJ1-5
CDR3: CASSRGQGGYQPQHF
DNA: TGTGCCAGCAGCCGGGGACAGGGAGGGTATCAGCCCCAGCATTTT

size: NA
V: TRBV11-3
D: TRBD2
J: TRBJ2-1
CDR3: CASSFHLTPSGRMNEQFF
DNA: TGTGCCAGCAGCTTCCACCTTACACCCAGCGGGAGAATGAATGAGCAGTTCTTC

size: NA
V: TRBV7-9
D: TRBD2
J: TRBJ2-7
CDR3: CASSTTSGRLHEQYF
DNA: TGTGCCAGCAGCACGACTAGCGGGAGACTGCACGAGCAGTACTTC

size: NA
V: TRBV5-1
D: TRBD1
J: TRBJ2-1
CDR3: CASSWTGVGNEQFF
DNA: TGCGCCAGCAGCTGGACAGGGGTAGGCAATGAGCAGTTCTTC

size: NA
V: TRBV7-8
D: NA
J: TRBJ1-4
CDR3: CASNRGANEKLFF
DNA: TGTGCCAGCAACCGAGGGGCCAATGAAAAACTGTTTTTT

size: NA
V: TRBV27
D: TRBD1
J: TRBJ1-2
CDR3: CASSSLGQGYYGYTF
DNA: TGTGCCAGCAGTTCTCTCGGACAGGGGTACTATGGCTACACCTTC

size: NA
V: TRBV19
D: NA
J: TRBJ2-7
CDR3: CASSPPDGYEQYF
DNA: TGTGCCAGTAGTCCCCCGGACGGGTACGAGCAGTACTTC

size: NA
V: TRBV28
D: TRBD1
J: TRBJ2-1
CDR3: CASSFDRVNDEQFF
DNA: TGTGCCAGCAGTTTTGACAGGGTTAACGATGAGCAGTTCTTC

size: NA
V: TRBV18
D: TRBD2
J: TRBJ2-3
CDR3: CASSPSGRWTDTQYF
DNA: TGTGCCAGCTCCCCTAGCGGGAGATGGACAGATACGCAGTATTTT

size: NA
V: TRBV15
D: NA
J: TRBJ1-3
CDR3: CATSNRNQGLSSGNTIYF
DNA: TGTGCCACCAGCAACCGCAACCAGGGACTTAGCTCTGGAAACACCATATATTTT

size: NA
V: TRBV28
D: NA
J: TRBJ1-1
CDR3: CASAVPDRKNTEAFF
DNA: TGTGCCAGCGCTGTGCCCGACAGAAAGAACACTGAAGCTTTCTTT

size: NA
V: TRBV6-1
D: NA
J: TRBJ1-2
CDR3: CAGSEARYGIDYGYTF
DNA: TGTGCCGGCAGTGAAGCGCGGTACGGGATCGACTATGGCTACACCTTC

size: once
V: TRBV6-5
D: NA
J: TRBJ2-1
CDR3: CASSFQVNPYNEQFF
DNA: TGTGCCAGCAGTTTCCAGGTTAACCCCTACAATGAGCAGTTCTTC

size: NA
V: TRBV5-6
D: NA
J: TRBJ2-2
CDR3: CASSSDTANTGELFF
DNA: TGTGCCAGCAGCTCCGACACCGCGAACACCGGGGAGCTGTTTTTT

size: NA
V: TRBV4-3
D: TRBD2
J: TRBJ2-3
CDR3: CASSQGGDTDTQYF
DNA: TGCGCCAGCAGCCAGGGGGGGGACACAGATACGCAGTATTTT

size: NA
V: TRBV30
D: NA
J: TRBJ1-2
CDR3: CAWSDTTFPGLNGYGYTF
DNA: TGTGCCTGGAGCGATACCACCTTCCCCGGGCTGAATGGGTATGGCTACACCTTC